Listed below are T cell receptor beta chains from one sample, sequenced in a study of T cell repertoires in cytomegalovirus infection. TCRdb reanalysed the reads using MiXCR and keeps one entry per CDR3 protein. In the table there are around 750,000 distinct CDR3 sequences, approximately 32% of which are singletons. Their cognate antigens are unknown. This specimen consisted of cultured CD8+ T cells from PBMCs, obtained from culture after CMV antigen stimulation. These receptors were collected from a human donor in good health (CMV status not recorded). Some clones in this sample may be carry-over from other donors' samples. Both conserved end residues are part of each CDR3. A D gene is named only where the DNA matches it firmly. Only some rows state a clone size, as once, few, many or a class for expanded clones.

TRBV19	18	TRBJ2-3	.	.	TGTGCCAGTAGTATAGATCGAGTTGGCTCTTTTAGCACAGATACGCAGTATTTT	CASSIDRVGSFSTDTQYF
TRBV7-9	15	TRBJ2-1	few	.	TGTGCCAGCAGAGCCCGGGCCATCTCCTACAATGAGCAGTTCTTC	CASRARAISYNEQFF
TRBV14	15	TRBJ2-1	few	.	TGTGCCAGCAGTCCACTAGGAAACCGGGGCAATGAGCAGTTCTTC	CASSPLGNRGNEQFF
TRBV24-1	16	TRBJ2-3	few	TRBD2	TGTGCCACCAGTGCTTCGACTAGCGTAATCCCAGATACGCAGTATTTT	CATSASTSVIPDTQYF
TRBV7-3	13	TRBJ1-2	.	TRBD1	TGTGCCAGCAGCAGGACAGGGGGACACGGCTACACCTTC	CASSRTGGHGYTF
TRBV5-4	14	TRBJ1-1	.	.	TGTGCCAGCAGGAGGGATCCAAGCTACACTGAAGCTTTCTTT	CASRRDPSYTEAFF
TRBV6-1	14	TRBJ2-5	many	TRBD1	TGTGCCAGCAACCCGGGACAGGGCCAAGAGACCCAGTACTTC	CASNPGQGQETQYF
TRBV25-1	15	TRBJ1-1	.	.	TGTGCCAGCAGTGAATATTTTGCCCAGAACACTGAAGCTTTCTTT	CASSEYFAQNTEAFF
TRBV11-3	13	TRBJ2-7	.	.	TGTGCCAGCAGCTCTTCCAGGGGAAGCGAGCAGTACTTC	CASSSSRGSEQYF
TRBV7-9	15	TRBJ1-5	.	TRBD1	TGTGCCAGCAGCTCGGACAGGCATAGCAATCAGCCCCAGCATTTT	CASSSDRHSNQPQHF
TRBV12-3/TRBV12-4	14	TRBJ2-2	.	TRBD2	TGTGCCAGCAGCTCTGGACTAGTCGGCGGGGAGCTGTTTTTT	CASSSGLVGGELFF
TRBV12-3/TRBV12-4	13	TRBJ1-1	.	TRBD1	TGTGCCAGCAGACCAGACAGGGGCACTGAAGCTTTCTTT	CASRPDRGTEAFF
TRBV4-1	14	TRBJ1-1	few	.	TGCGCCAGCAGCGGGCCGGGGGTCGTCGGTGAAGCTTTCTTT	CASSGPGVVGEAFF
TRBV7-9	15	TRBJ2-3	once	TRBD2	TGTGCCAGCAGCTTACGCGGGGGGAGCACAGATACGCAGTGTTTT	CASSLRGGSTDTQCF
TRBV7-2	15	TRBJ2-7	many	TRBD1	TGTGCCAGCAGCTTATTAAGGACAGGGGCCTACGAGCAGTACTTC	CASSLLRTGAYEQYF
TRBV7-2	14	TRBJ2-1	many	TRBD2	TGTGCCAGCAGGGACGGGGGGTTTGGCAATGAGCAGTTCTTC	CASRDGGFGNEQFF
TRBV27	13	TRBJ1-5	many	TRBD1	TGTGCCAGCAGCCCGGGACAGAATCAGCCCCAGCATTTT	CASSPGQNQPQHF
TRBV7-6	14	TRBJ1-2	.	.	TGTGCCAGCAGCTTAGTGTCCCAGTTCTATGGCTACACCTTC	CASSLVSQFYGYTF
TRBV12-3/TRBV12-4	16	TRBJ2-5	few	.	TGTGCCAGCCTCCCTGGGGGGGGGGCGCGACAAGAGACCCAGTACTTC	CASLPGGGARQETQYF
TRBV7-6	16	TRBJ2-2	.	TRBD2	TGTGCCAGCAGCGCAACCGGGACTAGCGTCAACGAGGAGCTGTTTTTT	CASSATGTSVNEELFF
TRBV2	13	TRBJ1-1	.	TRBD1	TGTGCCAGCAGCCCAGGGGGGTATCCTGAAGCTTTCTTT	CASSPGGYPEAFF
TRBV28	12	TRBJ2-1	few	.	TGTGCCAGCACCCCTGACAGCAATGAGCAGTTCTTC	CASTPDSNEQFF
TRBV2	12	TRBJ2-3	.	.	TGTGCCAGCAGGGCTAACACAGATACGCAGTATTTT	CASRANTDTQYF
TRBV7-6	13	TRBJ2-7	.	TRBD2	TGTGCCAGCAGCACCGGGGGGAGCTACGAGCAGTACTTC	CASSTGGSYEQYF
TRBV6-1	12	TRBJ1-1	few	TRBD1	TGTGCCAGTCAGGGGGCGGACACTGAAGCTTTCTTT	CASQGADTEAFF
TRBV5-8	9	TRBJ2-1	.	.	TGTGCCAGCAGCTTGGGTCTGTTCTTC	CASSLGLFF
TRBV24-1	15	TRBJ2-1	.	TRBD2	TGTGCCACCAGTGAAACGGGGGGGCAGGCAAATGAGCAGTTCTTC	CATSETGGQANEQFF
TRBV19	15	TRBJ1-1	few	.	TGTGCCAGTAGTAAGTTCGGGATCATGAACACTGAAGCTTTCTTT	CASSKFGIMNTEAFF
TRBV7-8	17	TRBJ1-2	many	.	TGTGCCAGCAGCTTAGACCATGGAACAGGGTTAAACTATGGCTACACCTTC	CASSLDHGTGLNYGYTF
TRBV28	15	TRBJ1-5	.	.	TGTGCCAGCAGTTCCCTCTTTCTTCTGAATCAGCCCCAGCATTTT	CASSSLFLLNQPQHF
TRBV7-2	16	TRBJ1-3	few	.	TGTGCCAGCAGCTCAAGAAACAGGGTTGAGGGAAACACCATATATTTT	CASSSRNRVEGNTIYF
TRBV6-2/TRBV6-3	15	TRBJ2-1	few	.	TGTGCCAGCAGTTACTCGATCAGCGTATACAATGAGCAGTTCTTC	CASSYSISVYNEQFF
TRBV6-2/TRBV6-3	18	TRBJ1-2	many	TRBD1	TGTGCCAGCAGTTACGAAAGGGACAGGGGGCAAGCTAACTATGGCTACACCTTC	CASSYERDRGQANYGYTF
TRBV19	10	TRBJ1-2	few	.	TGTGCCAGCGGCCCGATTGGCTACACCTTC	CASGPIGYTF
TRBV24-1	12	TRBJ2-3	.	.	TGTGCCACCAGGGACTACACAGATACGCAGTATTTT	CATRDYTDTQYF
TRBV28	13	TRBJ1-2	few	.	TGTGCCAGCAGTTTGTACAGGGCCTATGGCTACACCTTC	CASSLYRAYGYTF
TRBV3-1	15	TRBJ2-1	few	.	TGTGCCAGCAGCCCTCCCGTTGTAGCAGGGGGGGAGCAGTTCTTC	CASSPPVVAGGEQFF
TRBV20-1	15	TRBJ2-1	once	.	TGCAGTGCTAGAGAGGAATTTAGCTCCTACAATGAGCAGTTCTTC	CSAREEFSSYNEQFF
TRBV7-6	14	TRBJ2-1	few	.	TGTGCCAGCAGCTTAGTAGCCTCCTACAATGAGCAGTTCTTC	CASSLVASYNEQFF